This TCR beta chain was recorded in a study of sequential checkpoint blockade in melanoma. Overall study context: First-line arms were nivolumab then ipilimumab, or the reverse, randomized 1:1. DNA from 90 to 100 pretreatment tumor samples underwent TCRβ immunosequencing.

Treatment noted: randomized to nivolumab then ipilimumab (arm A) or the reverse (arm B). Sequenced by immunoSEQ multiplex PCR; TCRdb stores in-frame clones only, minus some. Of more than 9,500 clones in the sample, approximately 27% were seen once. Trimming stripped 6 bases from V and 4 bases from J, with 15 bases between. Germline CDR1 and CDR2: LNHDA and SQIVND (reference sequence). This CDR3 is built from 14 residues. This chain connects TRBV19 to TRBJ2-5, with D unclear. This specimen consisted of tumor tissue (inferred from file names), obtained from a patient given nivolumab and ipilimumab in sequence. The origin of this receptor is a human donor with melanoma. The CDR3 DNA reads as TGTGCCAGTAGCCCTTTTTGGGTAAGAGAGACCCAGTACTTC. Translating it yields CASSPFWVRETQYF.